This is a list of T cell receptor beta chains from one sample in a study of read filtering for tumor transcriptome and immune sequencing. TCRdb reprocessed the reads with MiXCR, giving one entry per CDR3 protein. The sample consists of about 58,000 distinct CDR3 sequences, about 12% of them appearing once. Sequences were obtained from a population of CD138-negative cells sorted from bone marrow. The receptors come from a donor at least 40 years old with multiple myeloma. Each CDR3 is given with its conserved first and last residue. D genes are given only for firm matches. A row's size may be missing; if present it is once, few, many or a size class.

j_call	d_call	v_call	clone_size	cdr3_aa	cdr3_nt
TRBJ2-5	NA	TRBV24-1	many	CATAGLPIVQYF	TGTGCCACCGCGGGACTCCCTATCGTCCAGTACTTC
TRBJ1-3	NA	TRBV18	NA	CASSPTARSGNAIYF	TGTGCCAGCTCACCAACAGCCCGCTCTGGAAACGCCATATATTTT
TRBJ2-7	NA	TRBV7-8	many	CASSVRTGYEQYF	TGTGCCAGCTCCGTCAGGACTGGCTACGAGCAGTACTTC
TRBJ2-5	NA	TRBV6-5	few	CASSLVGRVQETQYF	TGTGCCAGCAGCCTCGTGGGACGGGTACAAGAGACCCAGTACTTC
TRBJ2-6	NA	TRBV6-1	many	CASRDTGSGANVLTF	TGTGCCAGCAGAGACACAGGGTCTGGGGCCAACGTCCTGACTTTC
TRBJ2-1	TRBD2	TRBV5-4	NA	CASILTASGVDNEQFF	TGTGCCAGCATCCTTACCGCTAGCGGGGTCGACAATGAGCAGTTCTTC
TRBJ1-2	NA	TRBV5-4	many	CASTPPGLLNYGYTF	TGTGCCAGCACCCCACCGGGGCTATTAAACTATGGCTACACCTTC
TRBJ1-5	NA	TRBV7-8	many	CASSFQGRGDQPQHF	TGTGCCAGCAGCTTTCAGGGGAGGGGTGATCAGCCCCAGCATTTT
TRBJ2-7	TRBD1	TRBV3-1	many	CASSQDDRVHEQYF	TGTGCCAGCAGCCAAGACGACAGGGTCCACGAGCAGTACTTC
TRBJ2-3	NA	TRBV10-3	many	CAISESGITDTQYF	TGTGCCATCAGTGAGTCGGGCATCACAGATACGCAGTATTTT
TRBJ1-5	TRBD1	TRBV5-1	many	CASSYGTERQPQHF	TGCGCCAGCAGTTACGGGACAGAGCGACAGCCCCAGCATTTT
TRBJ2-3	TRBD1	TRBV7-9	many	CASSPPPEGAYTQYF	TGTGCCAGCAGCCCCCCCCCTGAGGGGGCTTATACGCAGTATTTT
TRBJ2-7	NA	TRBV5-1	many	CASSLAQGPYEQYF	TGCGCCAGCAGCTTGGCCCAGGGCCCCTACGAGCAGTACTTC
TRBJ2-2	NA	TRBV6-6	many	CASGPPGTPRELFF	TGTGCCAGCGGTCCTCCGGGAACGCCACGAGAACTGTTTTTT
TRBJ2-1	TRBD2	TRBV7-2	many	CASSLGSLAGGYNEQFF	TGTGCCAGCAGCTTAGGATCGCTAGCGGGGGGTTACAATGAGCAGTTCTTC
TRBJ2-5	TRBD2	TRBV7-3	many	CASSRGTSGSQETQYF	TGTGCCAGCAGCCGAGGGACTAGCGGCTCACAAGAGACCCAGTACTTC
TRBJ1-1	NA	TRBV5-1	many	CASSLDGVIEAFF	TGCGCCAGCAGCTTGGACGGGGTAATTGAAGCTTTCTTT
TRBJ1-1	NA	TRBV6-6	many	CASSSPKDELPEAFF	TGTGCCAGCAGCTCCCCGAAGGACGAGCTCCCTGAAGCTTTCTTT
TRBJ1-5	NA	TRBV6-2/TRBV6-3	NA	CASRLDSNQPQHF	TGTGCCAGCCGGCTTGATAGCAATCAGCCCCAGCATTTT
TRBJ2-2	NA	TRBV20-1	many	CSAPPGPAGELFF	TGCAGTGCTCCACCGGGGCCCGCCGGGGAGCTGTTTTTT
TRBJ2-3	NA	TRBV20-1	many	CSARPLPMRDTQYF	TGCAGTGCTCGACCGCTCCCAATGCGAGATACGCAGTATTTT
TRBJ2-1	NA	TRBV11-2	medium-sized	CASSLARELAYNEQFF	TGTGCCAGCAGCTTGGCCAGGGAATTAGCCTACAATGAGCAGTTCTTC
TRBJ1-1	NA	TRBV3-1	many	CASSFSDTEAFF	TGTGCCAGCAGCTTTTCGGACACTGAAGCTTTCTTT
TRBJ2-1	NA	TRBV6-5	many	CASRIYRSPYNEQFF	TGTGCCAGCAGAATCTACAGGAGCCCCTACAATGAGCAGTTCTTC
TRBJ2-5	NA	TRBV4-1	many	CASSQGRSGVQETQYF	TGCGCCAGCAGCCAAGGGAGGTCGGGGGTCCAAGAGACCCAGTACTTC
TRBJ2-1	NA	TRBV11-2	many	CASSPLDLASIGQFF	TGTGCCAGCAGCCCTCTCGATTTGGCCTCAATTGGGCAGTTCTTC
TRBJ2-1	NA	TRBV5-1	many	CASSPFAQGRDNEQFF	TGCGCCAGCAGCCCCTTCGCCCAGGGCAGGGACAATGAGCAGTTCTTC
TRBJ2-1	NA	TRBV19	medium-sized	CASGTGSEQFF	TGTGCCAGCGGCACAGGATCTGAGCAGTTCTTC
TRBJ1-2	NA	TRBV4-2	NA	CASSQDRGSVYGYTF	TGTGCCAGCAGCCAAGATCGGGGGTCGGTTTATGGCTACACCTTC
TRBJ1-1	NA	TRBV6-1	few	CASARRFESMNTEAFF	TGTGCCAGCGCTCGACGTTTCGAGTCTATGAACACTGAAGCTTTCTTT
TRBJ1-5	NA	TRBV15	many	CATSRELQPQHF	TGTGCCACCAGCAGAGAATTGCAGCCCCAGCATTTT
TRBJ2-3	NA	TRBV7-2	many	CASSLRRADTQYF	TGTGCCAGCAGCTTACGGCGGGCAGATACGCAGTATTTT
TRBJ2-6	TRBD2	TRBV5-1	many	CASSREGSLTGANVLTF	TGCGCCAGCAGCCGGGAGGGATCTCTTACTGGGGCCAACGTCCTGACTTTC
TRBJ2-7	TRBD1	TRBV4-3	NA	CASSQAEGQVYEQYF	TGCGCCAGCAGCCAAGCCGAGGGACAGGTCTACGAGCAGTACTTC
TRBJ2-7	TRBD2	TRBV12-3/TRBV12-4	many	CASSTALGGGNYGQYF	TGTGCCAGTAGTACCGCTTTGGGGGGGGGAAATTACGGGCAGTACTTC
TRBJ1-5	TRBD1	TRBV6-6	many	CASRSPGQASGPQHF	TGTGCCAGCAGGTCACCGGGACAGGCCTCAGGGCCCCAGCATTTT
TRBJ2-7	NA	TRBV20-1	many	CSASPSYEQYF	TGCAGTGCTAGCCCAAGCTACGAGCAGTACTTC
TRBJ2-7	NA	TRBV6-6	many	CASSRLQKPAYEQYF	TGTGCCAGCAGTCGTTTACAGAAGCCAGCCTACGAGCAGTACTTC
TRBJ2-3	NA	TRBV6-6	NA	CASSHTKGISTDTQYF	TGTGCCAGCAGTCATACGAAGGGAATTAGCACAGATACGCAGTATTTT
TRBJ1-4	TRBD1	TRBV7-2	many	CASTQRGRGPANEKLFF	TGTGCCAGCACTCAACGGGGCAGGGGGCCGGCTAATGAAAAACTGTTTTTT
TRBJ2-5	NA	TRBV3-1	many	CASSLNPGGAETQYF	TGTGCCAGCAGCCTAAACCCGGGGGGCGCAGAGACCCAGTACTTC
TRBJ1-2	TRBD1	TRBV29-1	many	CSARWTGQDGYTF	TGCAGCGCCCGCTGGACAGGTCAAGATGGCTACACCTTC